These 19 T cell receptor beta chains originate from one sample sequenced in a study of T cell repertoires in aging, cancer and after chemotherapy. A mixed TRB-A/B primer pool amplified rearranged TRB by multiplex touch-down PCR. TCRdb passed the multiplex PCR reads through MiXCR, listing each CDR3 protein once. The sample shows some 5,200 distinct CDR3 sequences, 25% to 30% of them seen only once. Amplification of TCR beta used genomic DNA extracted from peripheral blood. Sequenced sample: blood. The receptors were sampled from a human donor in good health.

The rearrangement links TRBV20-1 to TRBJ2-1, with 12 bases matching TRBD2. Germline V lookup: CDR1 DFQATT, CDR2 SNEGSKA (reference sequence). V shed 1 base and J 2 bases; nucleotides not matched to a gene: 3. The CDR3 contains 16 residues. The CDR3 reads CSARALAGGPYNEQFF. In DNA form, the CDR3 reads TGCAGTGCTAGAGCTCTAGCGGGGGGGCCCTACAATGAGCAGTTCTTC.

This clonotype rates as medium-sized. The chain carries TRBV10-3 and TRBJ1-2; TRBD1 matches 9 bases. Germline V gene sequence: CDR1 ENHRY, CDR2 SYGVKD. V shed 2 bases, J shed 5 bases, and the junction held 12 bases outside the gene matches. The CDR3 extends over 17 amino acids. CDR3 coding DNA: TGTGCCATCAGTGAGCCCCCGCGGATGGACAGGGGATATGGCTACACCTTC. Translating it yields CAISEPPRMDRGYGYTF.

There are a few counts of this clonotype. V and J are TRBV4-2 and TRBJ2-3; 7 bases line up with TRBD2. V lost 1 base to trimming and J lost 6 bases; unmatched junction nucleotides: 4. CDR1 and CDR2 (germline): LGHNA, YNFKEQ. The CDR3 contains 14 residues. This chain's CDR3 is CASSQVGGRDTQYF. In nucleotides, the CDR3 is TGTGCCAGCAGCCAAGTGGGGGGGAGGGATACGCAGTATTTT.

The chain recombines TRBV28 with TRBJ1-2, with D unclear. Germline V gene data show CDR1 as MDHEN and CDR2 as SYDVKM. This CDR3 is built from 13 residues. The V end lost 5 bases, the J end lost 4 bases, and 11 bases lay between the germline ends. CDR3 nucleotides: TGTGCCAGCAGTGACGACGGCACCTATGGCTACACCTTC. Amino acid sequence: CASSDDGTYGYTF.

In this sample, this clonotype is medium-sized (0.01 to 0.1%). This chain uses TRBV29-1 with TRBJ2-1; D possibly corresponds to TRBD2 (6 bases). This CDR3 contains 21 residues. Germline lookup yields CDR1 SQVTM and CDR2 ANQGSEA. The V end was cut by 1 base, the J end by 1 base, with 29 bases between. The CDR3 nucleotides read TGCAGCGTTGAAGCGGAGGGCAGGGCCATCCTTCAGTCCCATTCCTACAATGAGCAGTTCTTC. Its translation: CSVEAEGRAILQSHSYNEQFF.

The chain couples TRBV27 to TRBJ2-1; D call uncertain. CDR3 length equals 14 residues. Trimming stripped 2 bases from V and 3 bases from J, with 8 bases between. The germline V gene has CDR1 MNHEY and CDR2 SMNVEV (reference sequence). Here the CDR3 DNA reads TGTGCCAGCAGTTTAGGCCAGGTCTACAATGAGCAGTTCTTC. Its protein product is CASSLGQVYNEQFF.

This clonotype is deemed medium-sized. This chain joins TRBV5-6 and TRBJ1-4; TRBD1 agrees at 8 bases. The junction had 7 bases not matched to a gene; V was cut back by 1 base and J by 2 bases. The V gene's germline CDR1 is SGHDT and CDR2 YYEEEE. The CDR3 loop spans 17 amino acids. This CDR3 reads CASSLLVTGDTNEKLFF. The CDR3, as DNA: TGTGCCAGCAGCTTGTTAGTGACAGGGGACACTAATGAAAAACTGTTTTTT.

This clonotype was detected only a few times. The V call is TRBV5-1, the J call TRBJ2-3; TRBD2 might be the D (6 bases). The germline gives CDR1 SGHRS, CDR2 YFSETQ. Trimming took off 5 bases at V and 3 bases at J, with 22 bases between the two ends. This CDR3 contains 17 residues. The CDR3 DNA reads TGCGCCAGCAGTAAAACTAGCAAAGGGCCCGGTACAGATACGCAGTATTTT. Translating gives CASSKTSKGPGTDTQYF.

By share, this clonotype counts as medium-sized. The chain couples TRBV6-1 to TRBJ1-5; D is uncertain. V was cut by 0 bases and J by 7 bases, with 7 bases left in between. The CDR3 runs 13 residues. Germline V gene data show CDR1 as MNHNS and CDR2 as SASEGT. The CDR3 coding sequence is TGTGCCAGCAGTGAAGCGCCCTCCCAGCCCCAGCATTTT. Its translation: CASSEAPSQPQHF.

This clonotype is medium-sized. The chain joins TRBV6-6 to TRBJ2-2; possible D gene TRBD1, 6 bases. The V end was cut by 0 bases, the J end by 4 bases, with 21 bases between. Germline lookup yields CDR1 MNHNY and CDR2 SVGAGI (reference sequence). This CDR3 comprises 19 residues. The CDR3 DNA is TGTGCCAGCAGTTACTCGGGACAATTGGGCGACGAGATCACCGGGGAGCTGTTTTTT. This translates into CASSYSGQLGDEITGELFF.

This chain uses TRBV6-2 or TRBV6-3 with TRBJ1-2; 7 positions match TRBD1. V gave up 0 bases and J gave up 2 bases; unmatched junction bases: 6. This CDR3 contains 16 residues. CDR1 and CDR2 from the germline V gene are MNHEY and SVGEGT. The chain's CDR3 is CASSYSGEGGNYGYTF. DNA of the CDR3: TGTGCCAGCAGTTACTCGGGGGAAGGGGGCAACTATGGCTACACCTTC.

To note about this clonotype: An end of the junction does not agree with germline; a read error may underlie this. This chain joins TRBV24-1 and TRBJ1-5, with a weak D call TRBD1 (6 bases). The germline gives CDR1 KGHDR, CDR2 SFDVKD. The CDR3 length is 15 residues. CDR3 in DNA: TGTGGCACCAGTGATACACAGGGAGAGGGTCAGCCCCAGCATTTT. It codes for CGTSDTQGEGQPQHF.

This clonotype is termed large. The genes are TRBV6-1 and TRBJ1-1; D is unclear. Germline V gene lookup returns CDR1 MNHNS and CDR2 SASEGT. V gave up 6 bases and J gave up 2 bases, with 10 bases separating them. CDR3 length: 13 amino acids. The CDR3 spells CASSIVDNTEAFF. The CDR3 DNA sequence: TGTGCCAGCAGCATTGTCGATAACACTGAAGCTTTCTTT.

This sequence joins TRBV20-1 and TRBJ1-3; 8 positions match TRBD1. The CDR3 sequence is 15 residues long. CDR1 is DFQATT, CDR2 SNEGSKA, per germline (reference sequence). J gave up 3 bases and V 3 bases, and 7 bases lay outside the gene matches. The CDR3 sequence: CSASPGGGFGNTIYF. Here the CDR3 DNA reads TGCAGTGCTAGCCCAGGGGGCGGATTTGGAAACACCATATATTTT.

Notes on this clonotype: A much larger clonotype is one base distant, so this may be a read error. The chain couples TRBV6-1 to TRBJ2-2; 14 bases are shared with TRBD2. Germline CDR1 is MNHNS and CDR2 is SASEGT. CDR3 size: 17 residues. In nucleotides, the CDR3 is TGTGCCAGCAGTTCCCGGACTAGCGGGAGGATCACCGGGGAGCTGATTTTT. As protein: CASSSRTSGRITGELIF.

The V gene is TRBV18, the J gene TRBJ2-3; D is possibly TRBD1 (6 bases). The CDR3 is 15 amino acids. Germline CDR1 reads KGHSH; CDR2 reads LQKENI. Trimming cost V 8 bases and J 2 bases, with 17 bases left between them. The CDR3 DNA follows: TGTGCCAGCCTCCCCACCGGACAGCCCACAGATACGCAGTATTTT. As protein: CASLPTGQPTDTQYF.

By share, this clonotype ranks as medium-sized. V is TRBV6-1 and J is TRBJ1-6, with D possibly matching TRBD1 (6 bases). The germline V and J ends were trimmed by 11 bases and 7 bases, with 21 bases remaining between them. The CDR3 loop spans 15 amino acids. Germline V gives CDR1 MNHNS, CDR2 SASEGT. The CDR3 loop is CACLGGDGMNSPLHF. DNA for the CDR3: TGTGCCTGTCTGGGGGGCGACGGTATGAATTCACCCCTCCACTTT.

On this clonotype: No conserved phenylalanine or tryptophan is present at the end of the CDR3, so a read error is the likely explanation. The chain combines TRBV30 with TRBJ1-5; 10 positions match TRBD1. Germline lookup yields CDR1 GTSNPN and CDR2 SVGIG (reference sequence). The CDR3 has 18 amino acids. J gave up 1 base and V 2 bases, and 11 bases lay outside the gene matches. The CDR3 loop reads CAWSIRDRGGRSNQPQHL. For the CDR3, the DNA is TGTGCCTGGAGTATCCGGGACAGGGGAGGTAGGAGCAATCAGCCCCAGCATTTA.

This clonotype was seen a few times. V and J are TRBV28 and TRBJ1-1; weak D call: TRBD1 (5 bases). With 7 bases removed from V and 11 bases from J, the gap between germline ends came to 14 bases. CDR3 length: 11 residues. Germline CDR1 reads MDHEN; CDR2 reads SYDVKM. The CDR3 sequence is CASMSGGTAFF. In DNA, the CDR3 is TGTGCCAGCATGAGTGGTGGGACCGCTTTCTTT. Filled out from reference TRBV28 and TRBJ1-1, the complete variable domain reads DVKVTQSSRYLVKRTGEKVFLECVQDMDHENMFWYRQDPGLGLRLIYFSYDVKMKEKGDIPEGYSVSREKKERFSLILESASTNQTSMYLCASMSGGTAFFGQGTRLTVV.